This is a list of T cell receptor beta chains from one sample in a study of response to subunit inactivated influenza vaccine. TCRdb redid the calling of the RT-PCR reads with MiXCR, one entry per CDR3 protein. The repertoire holds 560,000 or so distinct CDR3 sequences, with about 7.6% as singletons. The sample consisted of PBMCs from blood, taken approximately 25 months after vaccination. The receptor source for this set is a man between 50 and 69 years old who received an inactivated influenza vaccine. Both conserved end residues are part of each CDR3. D genes are given only for firm matches. Some rows mark clone size as missing; the rest say once, few, many or name a class of expanded clone.

V	size	D	J	CDR3	DNA
TRBV4-1	many	-	TRBJ1-2	CASSQERTSYGYTF	TGCGCCAGCAGCCAAGAGCGGACTAGTTATGGCTACACCTTC
TRBV7-3	-	TRBD2	TRBJ2-1	CASSPSGRVQFF	TGTGCCAGCAGCCCTAGCGGGAGGGTACAGTTCTTC
TRBV6-4	few	-	TRBJ1-5	CASSVRADYQPQHF	TGTGCCAGCAGTGTCAGGGCGGACTATCAGCCCCAGCATTTT
TRBV5-5	many	-	TRBJ2-7	CASSYLYEQYF	TGTGCCAGCAGCTACCTCTACGAGCAGTACTTC
TRBV4-3	-	-	TRBJ2-2	CASSQVSGVSGELFF	TGCGCCAGCAGCCAAGTCTCAGGGGTCAGCGGGGAGCTGTTTTTT
TRBV3-1	few	TRBD2	TRBJ2-1	CASSQGLAGEHEQFF	TGTGCCAGCAGCCAAGGACTAGCGGGAGAACATGAGCAGTTCTTC
TRBV19	-	-	TRBJ1-5	CASNEGDQPQHF	TGTGCCAGTAACGAGGGTGATCAGCCCCAGCATTTT
TRBV6-5	-	-	TRBJ1-3	CASSYSTPGNSGNTIYF	TGTGCCAGCAGTTACTCAACGCCAGGCAACTCTGGAAACACCATATATTTT
TRBV6-5	-	-	TRBJ2-1	CASSYSGGGAPNEQFF	TGTGCCAGCAGTTACTCGGGTGGGGGGGCCCCCAATGAGCAGTTCTTC
TRBV6-1	-	-	TRBJ1-5	CASSPTAGGNQPQHF	TGTGCCAGCAGCCCTACGGCGGGCGGCAATCAGCCCCAGCATTTT
TRBV4-1	few	-	TRBJ2-5	CASSQDPQQGKTQYF	TGCGCCAGCAGCCAAGATCCACAGCAAGGGAAGACCCAGTACTTC
TRBV4-2	-	-	TRBJ2-2	CASSQPGASTGELFF	TGTGCCAGCAGCCAACCGGGCGCAAGTACCGGGGAGCTGTTTTTT
TRBV29-1	few	-	TRBJ1-2	CSVTAVGSRKNYGYTF	TGCAGCGTTACCGCTGTAGGGAGTCGAAAAAACTATGGCTACACCTTC
TRBV12-3/TRBV12-4	few	TRBD1	TRBJ2-1	CASSGTGGQFF	TGTGCCAGCAGTGGGACAGGGGGCCAGTTCTTC
TRBV7-2	many	-	TRBJ1-1	CASSSLPGRNTEAFF	TGTGCCAGCAGCTCATTACCTGGACGGAACACTGAAGCTTTCTTT
TRBV12-3/TRBV12-4	-	TRBD1	TRBJ2-3	CASSLARTGGNTQYF	TGTGCCAGCAGTTTAGCTCGGACAGGGGGAAATACGCAGTATTTT
TRBV7-2	few	-	TRBJ2-6	CASSSAVFLGANVLTF	TGTGCCAGCAGCTCGGCTGTTTTTTTGGGGGCCAACGTCCTGACTTTC
TRBV12-3/TRBV12-4	many	TRBD1	TRBJ2-1	CASRSRDSHEQFF	TGTGCCAGCAGGTCCCGGGACAGTCATGAGCAGTTCTTC
TRBV6-2/TRBV6-3	many	TRBD1	TRBJ1-5	CASTKDRGLQAQHF	TGTGCCAGCACCAAGGACAGGGGTTTGCAGGCCCAGCATTTT
TRBV10-3	-	-	TRBJ2-5	CAISESDPGTQETQYF	TGTGCCATCAGTGAGTCGGATCCCGGGACTCAAGAGACCCAGTACTTC
TRBV11-2	many	TRBD2	TRBJ2-1	CASHPLAGGPYEQFF	TGTGCCAGCCACCCCCTAGCGGGAGGGCCGTATGAGCAGTTCTTC
TRBV9	-	TRBD2	TRBJ2-1	CASSTGLAGARYEQFF	TGTGCCAGCAGCACTGGACTAGCGGGAGCCCGTTATGAGCAGTTCTTC
TRBV10-3	few	TRBD2	TRBJ2-5	CAISDHPGTSGRTGETQYF	TGTGCCATCAGTGACCACCCCGGGACTAGCGGGCGGACTGGAGAGACCCAGTACTTC
TRBV7-6	-	-	TRBJ2-5	CASSLDGVGETQYF	TGTGCCAGCAGCTTAGATGGTGTCGGGGAGACCCAGTACTTC
TRBV20-1	few	TRBD1	TRBJ2-7	CSARDSGARQGIYEQYF	TGCAGTGCTAGAGATTCGGGGGCCAGACAGGGGATCTACGAGCAGTACTTC
TRBV5-6	few	-	TRBJ2-7	CASSQLQGSEQYF	TGTGCCAGCAGCCAATTACAGGGATCCGAGCAGTACTTC
TRBV11-1	many	TRBD2	TRBJ2-2	CASSLARYSGTNTGELFF	TGTGCCAGCAGCTTAGCGCGTTATAGCGGGACGAACACCGGGGAGCTGTTTTTT
TRBV5-1	many	-	TRBJ1-2	CASSQDYYGYTF	TGCGCCAGCAGCCAGGATTACTATGGCTACACCTTC
TRBV30	-	TRBD2	TRBJ2-3	CAWRVAGGPDTQYF	TGTGCCTGGAGAGTAGCGGGAGGGCCAGATACGCAGTATTTT
TRBV24-1	-	-	TRBJ2-5	CATSWDPRETQYF	TGTGCCACCAGCTGGGATCCGAGAGAGACCCAGTACTTC
TRBV10-3	-	-	TRBJ2-3	CAISDFGGSTDTQYF	TGTGCCATCAGTGATTTTGGGGGGAGCACAGATACGCAGTATTTT
TRBV15	many	-	TRBJ1-4	CATSRVPEKLFF	TGTGCCACCAGCCGGGTGCCTGAAAAACTGTTTTTT
TRBV19	-	-	TRBJ1-6	CASSTRTKPYNSPLHF	TGTGCCAGTAGTACCCGGACCAAGCCCTATAATTCACCCCTCCACTTT
TRBV6-1	few	-	TRBJ2-3	CASMWSSDLSTDTQYF	TGTGCCAGCATGTGGTCGTCTGATCTTAGCACAGATACGCAGTATTTT
TRBV29-1	few	TRBD2	TRBJ2-2	CSAGTSGPNTGELFF	TGCAGCGCGGGAACTAGCGGCCCAAACACCGGGGAGCTGTTTTTT
TRBV4-3	few	-	TRBJ1-1	CASSQDTGASTEAFF	TGCGCCAGCAGCCAAGATACGGGGGCGAGCACTGAAGCTTTCTTT
TRBV29-1	-	-	TRBJ2-5	CSVVPPGNQETQYF	TGCAGCGTTGTCCCCCCCGGCAACCAAGAGACCCAGTACTTC
TRBV7-3	-	-	TRBJ2-2	CASSHYNTGELFF	TGTGCCAGCAGCCATTATAACACCGGGGAGCTGTTTTTT
TRBV20-1	-	TRBD1	TRBJ1-4	CSAPGQGDEKLFF	TGCAGTGCACCCGGACAGGGGGATGAAAAACTGTTTTTT
TRBV28	-	-	TRBJ2-1	CASTPGRLSSYNEQFF	TGTGCCAGTACTCCTGGGCGGCTTAGCTCCTACAATGAGCAGTTCTTC
TRBV7-8	-	TRBD1	TRBJ2-5	CASSFRQGVSWETQYF	TGTGCCAGCAGCTTCCGACAGGGGGTTTCTTGGGAGACCCAGTACTTC
TRBV14	few	-	TRBJ2-1	CASSPLLHGSYNEQFF	TGTGCCAGCAGCCCGCTACTACATGGCTCCTACAATGAGCAGTTCTTC
TRBV7-9	-	-	TRBJ2-4	CASSPLFLPQAIQYF	TGTGCCAGCAGCCCGCTCTTTTTGCCTCAGGCCATTCAGTACTTC
TRBV18	few	-	TRBJ2-1	CASSPWTNEQFF	TGTGCCAGCTCACCGTGGACAAATGAGCAGTTCTTC
TRBV5-1	many	-	TRBJ2-5	CASSLGRAKETQYF	TGCGCCAGCAGCTTGGGCAGGGCGAAAGAGACCCAGTACTTC
TRBV5-1	many	-	TRBJ2-3	CASSLDGVSTDTQYF	TGCGCCAGCAGCTTGGACGGGGTTTCCACAGATACGCAGTATTTT
TRBV10-3	many	TRBD2	TRBJ2-7	CATGGAVSYEQYF	TGTGCCACCGGGGGGGCCGTTTCCTACGAGCAGTACTTC
TRBV20-1	few	TRBD2	TRBJ2-1	CGLGGRENEQFF	TGCGGACTAGGCGGGAGGGAGAATGAGCAGTTCTTC
TRBV4-3	few	-	TRBJ2-3	CASSHSTREDTQYF	TGCGCCAGCAGCCACTCCACGAGGGAAGATACGCAGTATTTT
TRBV12-3/TRBV12-4	many	-	TRBJ1-5	CASSYERLSNQPQHF	TGTGCCAGCAGTTATGAAAGGCTTAGCAATCAGCCCCAGCATTTT
TRBV20-1	few	-	TRBJ2-1	CSARVRQGSGEQFF	TGCAGTGCTAGAGTCCGACAGGGTAGCGGTGAGCAGTTCTTC
TRBV3-1	few	-	TRBJ2-7	CASSQGSYYEQYF	TGTGCCAGCAGCCAAGGCAGTTACTACGAGCAGTACTTC
TRBV20-1	-	-	TRBJ2-7	CSARRADRYEQYF	TGCAGTGCTAGAAGGGCGGATCGCTACGAGCAGTACTTC
TRBV3-1	many	TRBD2	TRBJ2-7	CASSQDLAGPSEQYF	TGTGCCAGCAGCCAAGATCTAGCGGGACCTTCCGAGCAGTACTTC
TRBV24-1	-	TRBD1	TRBJ2-7	CATGTAYEQYF	TGTGCCACCGGGACAGCCTACGAGCAGTACTTC